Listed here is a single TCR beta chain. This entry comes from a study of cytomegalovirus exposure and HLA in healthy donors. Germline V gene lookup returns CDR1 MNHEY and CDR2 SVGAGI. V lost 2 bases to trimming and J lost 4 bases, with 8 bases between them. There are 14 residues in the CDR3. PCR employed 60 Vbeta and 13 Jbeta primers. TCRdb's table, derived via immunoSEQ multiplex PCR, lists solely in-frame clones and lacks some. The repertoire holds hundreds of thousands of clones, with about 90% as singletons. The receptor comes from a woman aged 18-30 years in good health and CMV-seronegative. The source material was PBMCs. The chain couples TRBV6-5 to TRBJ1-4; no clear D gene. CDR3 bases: TGTGCCAGCAGTTACACAGCCAATAATGAAAAACTGTTTTTT. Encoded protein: CASSYTANNEKLFF.